These 14 T cell receptor beta chains share one sample of origin, sequenced in a study of blood T cell repertoires in COVID-19. The protocol was immunoSEQ multiplex PCR, while the TCRdb copy is restricted to in-frame clones and leaves out a portion. The profile shows 130,000 or so clones, 70% to 80% of them singletons. Sequenced sample: peripheral blood. Receptor source: a woman in her 70s with COVID-19, enrolled during active disease.

The chain recombines TRBV7-3 with TRBJ2-7; 13 bases fit TRBD2. The CDR3 has 16 amino acids. The V gene's germline CDR1 is SGHTA and CDR2 FQGTGA. V dropped 0 bases and J dropped 3; count of bases not matched to a gene: 2. The CDR3 is CASSLTRTSGGYEQYF. The CDR3 DNA is TGTGCCAGCAGCTTAACGCGGACTAGCGGGGGCTACGAGCAGTACTTC.

This sequence joins TRBV6-5 and TRBJ2-7, with 9 nucleotides matching TRBD1. Germline V gives CDR1 MNHEY, CDR2 SVGAGI. Unmatched junction bases numbered 10, after V lost 4 bases and J lost 3 bases. There are 16 residues in the CDR3. In nucleotides, the CDR3 is TGTGCCAGCAGTTCCCATAGGACAGGGGCGATCTACGAGCAGTACTTC. Translation gives CASSSHRTGAIYEQYF.

The chain links TRBV3-1 (or the pseudogene TRBV3-2) to TRBJ2-1, with no clear D. The germline V gene encodes CDR1 LGHDT and CDR2 YNNKEL (reference sequence). The CDR3 loop spans 13 amino acids. Trimming took 0 bases from V and 7 from J, leaving 7 bases between them. The CDR3 loop reads CASSQDPRNEQFF. In nucleotides, the CDR3 is TGTGCCAGCAGCCAAGATCCCAGAAATGAGCAGTTCTTC.

The rearrangement joins TRBV7-8 to TRBJ1-2; D unclear. The CDR3 covers 14 residues. V dropped 4 bases and J dropped 8 bases, with 17 bases sitting between them. Germline V CDR1 and CDR2: SGHVS, FQNEAQ. This CDR3 is CASSSNQGRYGYTF. CDR3 coding DNA: TGTGCCAGCAGCTCGAACCAAGGGAGGTACGGCTACACCTTC.

The chain links TRBV5-4 to TRBJ2-1; perhaps TRBD2 as D (7 bases). The CDR3 extends over 17 amino acids. Trimming removed 4 bases at V and 2 bases at J, with 19 bases between. Per the germline V gene, CDR1 is SGHNT and CDR2 is YYREEE (reference sequence). Here the CDR3 DNA reads TGTGCCAGCAGCGTCGGGGGGCCTAGAGCCACCTACAATGAGCAGTTCTTC. Translated: CASSVGGPRATYNEQFF. The full variable domain, its missing parts supplied by reference TRBV5-4 and TRBJ2-1, is ETGVTQSPTHLIKTRGQQVTLRCSSQSGHNTVSWYQQALGQGPQFIFQYYREEENGRGNFPPRFSGLQFPNYSSELNVNALELDDSALYLCASSVGGPRATYNEQFFGPGTRLTVL.

The J gene is TRBJ1-1, the V gene TRBV5-6, with TRBD1 matching 9 bases. The V and J ends lost 3 bases and 5 bases, in that order; junction bases with no gene match: 8. The CDR3 is 15 amino acids. CDR1 SGHDT and CDR2 YYEEEE come from the germline V gene. The CDR3 here is CASSSEDRGGTEAFF. CDR3 bases: TGTGCCAGCAGCTCGGAGGACAGGGGAGGGACTGAAGCTTTCTTT.

In this sample, this clone turned up a few times. The chain couples TRBV28 to TRBJ1-4, with D unresolved. Germline V gene lookup returns CDR1 MDHEN and CDR2 SYDVKM. V was cut by 6 bases and J by 0 bases, with 17 bases left in between. The CDR3 is made up of 17 amino acids. CDR3 region: CASSSPNPGSTNEKLFF. CDR3 DNA sequence: TGTGCCAGCAGCTCCCCCAACCCGGGGTCAACTAATGAAAAACTGTTTTTT.

This clone was seen a single time. The chain joins TRBV11-2 to TRBJ2-1, with D possibly being TRBD2 (7 bases). V lost 4 bases and J lost 2, with 15 bases in between. The CDR3 loop spans 16 amino acids. Looked up from germline, CDR1 is SGHAT and CDR2 is FQNNGV. The CDR3 protein is CASSYARGRPYNEQFF. The CDR3 nucleotides read TGTGCCAGCAGCTACGCGCGGGGGCGACCCTACAATGAGCAGTTCTTC.

This clone has a handful of counts. The chain employs TRBV6-2 or TRBV6-3 and TRBJ2-7; TRBD2 is a possible D gene (5 bases). Germline V gives CDR1 MNHEY, CDR2 SVGEGT. The CDR3 is made up of 13 amino acids. V dropped 6 bases and J dropped 6 bases, with 15 bases sitting between them. The CDR3 coding sequence is TGTGCCAGCAGCCCCTTTAGTGAGGGCGAGCAGTACTTC. It translates to CASSPFSEGEQYF.

V usage is TRBV27 and J usage is TRBJ2-5; D is perhaps TRBD1 (6 bases). The germline CDR1 and CDR2 sequences are MNHEY and SMNVEV (reference sequence). The ends were cut back, 6 bases at V and 1 base at J, with 15 bases in the middle. The length of the CDR3 is 15 residues. The CDR3 region has the DNA TGTGCCAGCAGCTACTTGGGGGCCCCCCAAGAGACCCAGTACTTC. Encoded protein: CASSYLGAPQETQYF.

This chain joins TRBV29-1 and TRBJ2-1; possible D gene TRBD1, 5 bases. V lost 0 bases, J lost 8 bases, and 20 bases lay in between. Germline loops: CDR1 SQVTM, CDR2 ANQGSEA. The CDR3 is 16 residues long. For the CDR3, the DNA is TGCAGCGTTGAAGATGGACCTGGGGTTGTAGGGGATGAGCAGTTCTTC. Amino acids: CSVEDGPGVVGDEQFF.

The J gene is TRBJ2-1, the V gene TRBV5-1, with D hard to call. There are 13 residues in the CDR3. Trimming took 2 bases from V and 8 from J, leaving 11 bases between them. Germline loops: CDR1 SGHRS, CDR2 YFSETQ. This CDR3 is CASSLLSQDEQFF. As DNA, the CDR3 is TGCGCCAGCAGCTTACTTTCCCAGGATGAGCAGTTCTTC.

This clone has just a few counts. The V and J genes are TRBV6-2 or TRBV6-3 and TRBJ1-1; TRBD1 matches 7 bases. The CDR3 runs 14 residues. V was clipped by 3 bases and J by 2 bases; unmatched bases: 3. The germline gives CDR1 MNHEY, CDR2 SVGEGT. The CDR3 region has the DNA TGTGCCAGCAGTTATTCAGGGGGAAACACTGAAGCTTTCTTT. Translation gives CASSYSGGNTEAFF.

The chain links TRBV5-1 to TRBJ2-1; TRBD2 agrees at 10 bases. CDR3 size: 19 residues. From germline, CDR1 is SGHRS and CDR2 YFSETQ. Unmatched junction bases numbered 10, after V lost 0 bases and J lost 1 base. CDR3 protein: CASSLEGSGGFRSYNEQFF. The CDR3 coding sequence is TGCGCCAGCAGCTTGGAAGGTAGCGGGGGGTTTCGGTCCTACAATGAGCAGTTCTTC.